A selection of T cell receptor beta chains follows, all from one sample in a study of blood T cell repertoires in COVID-19. Sequenced by immunoSEQ multiplex PCR; TCRdb stores in-frame clones only, minus some. Of approximately 76,000 clones listed, about 83% are singletons. What was sequenced was peripheral blood. These TCRs come from a woman aged 60-75 years with acute or convalescent COVID-19. Both conserved end residues are part of each CDR3. A D gene is named only where the DNA matches it firmly. Clone size is given for some rows only: seen once, a few or many times, or a class if the clone is expanded.

V gene	D gene	J gene	clone size	CDR3 DNA	CDR3 protein
TRBV5-6	NA	TRBJ1-2	NA	TGTGCCAGCAGCTCCCAGGGAACCGAAGGCTACACCTTC	CASSSQGTEGYTF
TRBV6-5	NA	TRBJ1-6	NA	TGTGCCAGCAAGGCCGTTGGAGGGCGATCACCCCTCCACTTT	CASKAVGGRSPLHF
TRBV13	NA	TRBJ1-2	NA	TGTGCCAGCAGCTTAATCGGAAGTGGGCAGTATGGCTACACCTTC	CASSLIGSGQYGYTF
TRBV7-9	NA	TRBJ2-7	few	TGTGCCAGCAGCTCAGGAAGGGGGCAGTACTTC	CASSSGRGQYF
TRBV3-1/TRBV3-2	NA	TRBJ1-2	NA	TGTGCCAGCAGCCCTGCGGGGGAGTCTGGCTACACCTTC	CASSPAGESGYTF
TRBV5-1	NA	TRBJ2-2	NA	TGCGCCAGCAGCTTGGAAACAGTAGCCGGGGAGCTGTTTTTT	CASSLETVAGELFF
TRBV5-1	NA	TRBJ2-7	NA	TGCGCCAGCAGCTTGGAAGGGGTCCTCAGCGAGCAGTACTTC	CASSLEGVLSEQYF
TRBV10-2	NA	TRBJ1-5	NA	TGCGCCAGCAGCGATCTAAATCAGCCCCAGCATTTT	CASSDLNQPQHF
TRBV20-1	TRBD1	TRBJ1-4	NA	TGCAGTGCGAGTGACCATGCAGGGGGACTTAATGAAAAACTGTTTTTT	CSASDHAGGLNEKLFF
TRBV18	NA	TRBJ1-3	NA	TGTGCCAGCTCACCAGCAGGGGCATACTCTGGAAACACCATATATTTT	CASSPAGAYSGNTIYF
TRBV6-5	NA	TRBJ1-1	NA	TGTGCCAGTGCCCTCCCTGGAGTGAACACTGAAGCTTTCTTT	CASALPGVNTEAFF
TRBV12-3/TRBV12-4	NA	TRBJ1-2	NA	TGTGCCAGCTCTTACCAGGGGAGTAGTGGCTACACCTTC	CASSYQGSSGYTF
TRBV7-3	TRBD1	TRBJ2-2	NA	TGTGCCAGCAGCTTAGGGGACAGGAACACCGGGGAGCTGTTTTTT	CASSLGDRNTGELFF
TRBV5-4	TRBD1	TRBJ2-4	NA	TGTGCCAGCAGCTCCACAGGGGACCTAGCCAAAAACATTCAGTACTTC	CASSSTGDLAKNIQYF
TRBV30	TRBD2	TRBJ2-7	NA	TGTGCCTGGAGGGAGATAGCGGGTGAGCAGTACTTC	CAWREIAGEQYF
TRBV6-1	NA	TRBJ1-2	NA	TGTGCCAGCAGTGAGAGGGACAAGGTGTGGTACACCTTC	CASSERDKVWYTF
TRBV6-6	NA	TRBJ2-2	NA	TGTGCCAGCAGTTACTCGACGGTCGGCAGAGGGCTGTTTTTT	CASSYSTVGRGLFF
TRBV9	TRBD1	TRBJ2-2	NA	TGTGCCAGCAGCGTAGGACAGGGGGTGAAGCTGTTTTTT	CASSVGQGVKLFF
TRBV12-5	TRBD2	TRBJ2-3	NA	TGTGCTAGTGATAACCCGACTAGCGGGGGTGGGACAGATACGCAGTATTTT	CASDNPTSGGGTDTQYF
TRBV19	NA	TRBJ1-5	NA	TGTGCCAGTAGTATAGAAGGCAGGGGCAATCAGCCCCAGCATTTT	CASSIEGRGNQPQHF
TRBV2	TRBD1	TRBJ1-1	once	TGTGCCAGCACCGGGACAGGGGGTATGAACACTGAAGCTTTCTTT	CASTGTGGMNTEAFF
TRBV19	NA	TRBJ2-3	NA	TGTGCCAGTAACAGAGACACAGATACGCAGTATTTT	CASNRDTDTQYF
TRBV4-1	TRBD2	TRBJ2-3	NA	TGCGCCAGCAGCCAAGGCGGGGGGGCCTCGTATACGCAGTATTTT	CASSQGGGASYTQYF
TRBV2	NA	TRBJ2-3	NA	TGTGCCAGCAGTGGCAGGACAGGCACAGATACGCAGTATTTT	CASSGRTGTDTQYF
TRBV6-2/TRBV6-3	NA	TRBJ1-5	once	TGTGCCAGCAGTCCGCCTACAGGGTTAGGGACCCAGCATTTT	CASSPPTGLGTQHF
TRBV5-1	TRBD1	TRBJ1-2	NA	TGCGCCAGCAGCTTCGACAGGGAAGGCTATGGCTACACCTTC	CASSFDREGYGYTF
TRBV5-1	TRBD2	TRBJ2-7	few	TGCGCCAGCAGCCGGGGGACTAACCCCTACGAGCAGTACTTC	CASSRGTNPYEQYF
TRBV7-3	TRBD2	TRBJ2-1	NA	TGTGCCAGCAGCTTAAGCGGGGGGCGAGGTAGGAATGAGCAGTTCTTC	CASSLSGGRGRNEQFF
TRBV7-6	NA	TRBJ2-3	NA	TGTGCCAGCAGCTCCGCCTCAGGGACAGATACGCAGTATTTT	CASSSASGTDTQYF
TRBV6-6	NA	TRBJ1-1	few	TGTGCCAGCAGTTACTCGACTATCTCTGAAGCTTTCTTT	CASSYSTISEAFF
TRBV27	TRBD1	TRBJ1-5	NA	TGTGCCAGCAGTTCAGCTAATCAGGGGGGTTTGAGTCAGCCCCAGCATTTT	CASSSANQGGLSQPQHF